Presented here are 16 T cell receptor beta chains from one specimen sequenced in a study of identical twins (dated by TCRdb to 2015 to 2016). The method was 5' RACE. Sequencing was carried out with an Illumina HiSeq 2000. TCRdb reworked the public reads: Q25 trimming with fastp, MiXCR clone assembly, productive beta chains retained. For every CDR3 protein sequence, its rows merge into one entry that carries the most common genes and DNA. The sample profile shows some 570,000 distinct CDR3 sequences; around 24% of them were found once. About 0.48% of the sample is held by the ten biggest clonotypes. These data also formed part of another study, on yellow fever vaccine responses in identical twins.

Sequencing used CD4+ T cells sorted from blood. The receptors stem from a woman aged 18-29 years in good health.

Many counts were recorded for this clonotype. This chain connects TRBV5-1 to TRBJ2-3; D is undetermined. Germline CDR1 SGHRS, CDR2 YFSETQ. V was cut by 0 bases and J by 4 bases, with 12 bases left in between. This CDR3 contains 15 residues. The CDR3 reads CASSLDLQVSDTQYF. CDR3 coding DNA: TGCGCCAGCAGCTTGGACCTACAAGTATCAGATACGCAGTATTTT.

The genes are TRBV20-1 and TRBJ2-1; 15 bases are shared with TRBD2. The CDR3 covers 14 residues. Germline V gene data show CDR1 as DFQATT and CDR2 as SNEGSKA (reference sequence). The trim removed 6 bases at V and 8 bases at J, leaving 5 bases unmatched. DNA for the CDR3: TGCAGTGCAAAAGGGACTAGCGGGGGGTATGAGCAGTTCTTC. Encoded protein: CSAKGTSGGYEQFF.

This clonotype was seen a handful of times. The chain links TRBV5-1 to TRBJ2-7, with 9 bases that match TRBD1. The V segment lost 10 bases and the J segment 5 bases; nucleotides outside the gene matches: 1. The germline CDR1 and CDR2 sequences are SGHRS and YFSETQ. CDR3 length: 10 amino acids. CDR3: CARQGDEQYV. DNA for the CDR3: TGCGCCCGACAGGGGGACGAGCAGTACGTC.

The count of this clonotype is one. The rearrangement links TRBV4-1 to TRBJ2-7; 10 bases match TRBD2. V was clipped by 0 bases and J by 1 base; unmatched bases: 6. The CDR3 runs to 17 residues. Germline assignment: CDR1 MGHRA and CDR2 YSYEKL. The CDR3 region has the DNA TGCGCCAGCAGCCAAGAAGAGGGACTAGCGATATCCTACGAGCAGTACTTC. Encoded protein: CASSQEEGLAISYEQYF.

CDR3 sequence reads: CASSESMGEAFF. CDR3 bases: TGCGCCAGCAGTGAGAGTATGGGAGAAGCTTTCTTT. The rearrangement joins TRBV10-1 to TRBJ1-1; D ambiguous. CDR1 and CDR2 (germline): WNHNN, SYGVQD (reference sequence). This CDR3 contains 12 residues. V lost 2 bases, J lost 8 bases, and 9 bases lay in between.

This sequence joins TRBV20-1 and TRBJ2-7, with TRBD2 matching over 9 bases. Per the germline V gene, CDR1 is DFQATT and CDR2 is SNEGSKA (reference sequence). Germline trimming cut 3 bases from V and 5 bases from J; bases unmatched to any gene: 5. This CDR3 comprises 13 residues. CDR3 residues: CSARGLAPNEQYF. Written as DNA, the CDR3 is TGCAGTGCTAGGGGACTAGCTCCTAACGAGCAGTACTTC.

This clonotype was found a few times. The chain recombines TRBV11-2 with TRBJ2-2, with D uncertain. V was shortened by 3 bases and J by 4 bases, with 9 bases between the two germline ends. The CDR3 spans 14 residues. The germline CDR1 and CDR2 sequences are SGHAT and FQNNGV. CDR3 amino acids: CASSFTVTTGELFF. For the CDR3, the DNA is TGTGCCAGCAGCTTTACAGTGACCACCGGGGAGCTGTTTTTT. Full variable domain (outside the CDR3, taken from reference TRBV11-2 and TRBJ2-2): EAGVAQSPRYKIIEKRQSVAFWCNPISGHATLYWYQQILGQGPKLLIQFQNNGVVDDSQLPKDRFSAERLKGVDSTLKIQPAKLEDSAVYLCASSFTVTTGELFFGEGSRLTVL.

This clonotype was seen a handful of times. This chain uses TRBV20-1 with TRBJ2-1; 8 nucleotides agree with TRBD2. With 1 base clipped from V and 1 base from J, the junction kept 6 bases outside the gene matches. This CDR3 contains 16 residues. Germline CDR1 DFQATT, CDR2 SNEGSKA (reference sequence). CDR3 bases: TGCAGTGCTAGAGCGGGGGGGGCCAGTTCCTACAATGAGCAGTTCTTC. Its protein is CSARAGGASSYNEQFF.

There are a few counts of this clonotype. The chain links TRBV10-1 to TRBJ2-7, with D possibly matching TRBD1 (6 bases). Germline V gene data show CDR1 as WNHNN and CDR2 as SYGVQD (reference sequence). V lost 8 bases, J lost 0 bases, and 14 bases lay in between. This CDR3 is 14 amino acids long. CDR3 protein: CASSKDRFSYEQYF. In nucleotides, the CDR3 is TGCGCCAGCTCTAAGGACAGATTCTCCTACGAGCAGTACTTC.

This clonotype was detected only a few times. V and J are TRBV3-1 and TRBJ2-2; a weak D match, TRBD1 (7 bases). V lost 4 bases, J lost 5 bases, and 23 bases lay in between. This CDR3 spans 18 amino acids. CDR1 and CDR2 from the germline V gene are LGHDT and YNNKEL (reference sequence). The CDR3 coding sequence is TGTGCCAGCAGCCCTGATCCCCGGACAGCAGGGGGGACCGGGGAGCTGTTTTTT. Amino acids: CASSPDPRTAGGTGELFF.

This clonotype was counted at least ten times. This chain joins TRBV5-5 and TRBJ2-7, with D maybe TRBD2 (5 bases). The CDR3 is made up of 16 amino acids. Germline V gene sequence: CDR1 SGHKS, CDR2 YYEKEE (reference sequence). Trimming left V 4 bases short and J 6 bases short, with 23 bases between. DNA of the CDR3: TGTGCCAGCAGCCGCGCGGGTTTGGCGTATGGGCTCGAGCAGTACTTC. Its protein is CASSRAGLAYGLEQYF.

The chain has TRBV7-3 and TRBJ2-3; D uncertain. Trimming left V 3 bases short and J 3 bases short, with 7 bases between. Germline V CDR1 and CDR2: SGHTA, FQGTGA. This CDR3 region has 13 residues. As DNA, the CDR3 is TGTGCCAGCAGCTTTGGTGTTACAGATACGCAGTATTTT. Its translation: CASSFGVTDTQYF.

This clonotype came up a few times. V and J are TRBV11-1 and TRBJ2-1; 11 nucleotides align to TRBD1. CDR1 and CDR2 from the germline V gene are SGHAT and FQDESV (reference sequence). The V segment lost 1 base and the J segment 2 bases; nucleotides outside the gene matches: 7. This CDR3 comprises 18 residues. The CDR3 region is CASSLVFPGQGAYNEQFF. The CDR3 region has the DNA TGTGCCAGCAGCTTAGTGTTCCCGGGACAGGGGGCCTACAATGAGCAGTTCTTC.

The sample holds a few counts of this clonotype. The rearrangement joins TRBV12-3 or TRBV12-4 to TRBJ2-7; the match to TRBD1 covers 7 bases. This CDR3 has 13 residues. V was clipped by 5 bases and J by 4 bases; unmatched bases: 5. Here the CDR3 reads CASSPQGVYEQYF. CDR3 sequence (DNA): TGTGCCAGCAGTCCTCAGGGGGTATACGAGCAGTACTTC.

A word on this clonotype: With a much larger clone just one base away, this may be a read error. V is TRBV6-1 and J is TRBJ2-1, with TRBD2 matching over 13 bases. CDR3 length: 15 residues. Germline CDR1 reads MNHNS; CDR2 reads SASEGT. V gave up 6 bases and J gave up 2 bases; unmatched junction bases: 1. The CDR3 here is CASRGTSGAYNEQFF. As DNA, the CDR3 is TGTGCCAGCAGAGGGACTAGCGGGGCCTACAATGAGCAGTTCTTC.

The chain recombines TRBV20-1 with TRBJ1-1, with 9 bases lining up with TRBD1. CDR1 is DFQATT and CDR2 is SNEGSKA in the germline V gene (reference sequence). After removal of 3 bases from V and 4 bases from J, the junction contained 3 bases not matched to a gene. There are 13 residues in the CDR3. CDR3 DNA: TGCAGTGCTAGCACAGGGGGCTTCACTGAAGCTTTCTTT. It specifies CSASTGGFTEAFF.